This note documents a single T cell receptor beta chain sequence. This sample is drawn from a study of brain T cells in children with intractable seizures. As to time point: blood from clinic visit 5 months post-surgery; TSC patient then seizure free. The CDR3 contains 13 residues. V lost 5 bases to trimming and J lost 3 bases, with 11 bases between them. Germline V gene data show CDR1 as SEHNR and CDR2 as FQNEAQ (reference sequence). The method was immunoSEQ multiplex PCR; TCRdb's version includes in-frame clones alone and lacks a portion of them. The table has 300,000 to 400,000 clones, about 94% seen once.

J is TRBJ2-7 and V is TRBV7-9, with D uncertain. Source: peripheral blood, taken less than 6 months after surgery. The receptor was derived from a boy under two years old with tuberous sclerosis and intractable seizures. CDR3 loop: CASSPRWGYEQYF. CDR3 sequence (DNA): TGTGCCAGCAGCCCGCGCTGGGGCTACGAGCAGTACTTC.